Presented here are 27 T cell receptor beta chains from one specimen sequenced in a study of metastatic and nonmetastatic thyroid tumors. Via MiXCR, TCRdb re-called the PCR reads. The data contain some 4,200 clones, less than 45% of them singletons. Thyroid surgery was performed in patients who had received no treatment beforehand. Sequencing input: adjacent normal tissue. The origin of the receptors is a female donor with papillary thyroid cancer or a benign thyroid nodule (not recorded which). Some clones in this sample may be carry-over from other donors' samples.

V usage is TRBV6-1 and J usage is TRBJ1-2; possible D gene TRBD1, 5 bases. With 8 bases removed from V and 5 bases from J, the gap between germline ends came to 18 bases. CDR1 is MNHNS, CDR2 SASEGT, per germline. The CDR3 is made up of 14 amino acids. The CDR3 sequence: CASAFQRGDYGYTF. The CDR3 region has the DNA TGTGCCAGCGCCTTCCAAAGGGGCGATTATGGCTACACCTTC.

This clone is deemed large. The V call is TRBV27, the J call TRBJ2-3, with 7 bases matching TRBD1. CDR3 length equals 13 residues. CDR1 and CDR2 (germline): MNHEY, SMNVEV (reference sequence). Trimming took 2 bases from V and 4 from J; bases not matched to a gene: 0. The CDR3 sequence: CASSLQGADTQYF. The CDR3 DNA follows: TGTGCCAGCAGTTTACAGGGGGCAGATACGCAGTATTTT.

This clone came up a few times. This chain uses TRBV4-1 with TRBJ2-7; 10 bases match TRBD2. The V gene end was trimmed by 0 bases and the J gene end by 1 base; junction bases not matched to a gene: 3. The germline CDR1 and CDR2 sequences are MGHRA and YSYEKL. The CDR3 sequence is 16 residues long. The CDR3 sequence: CASSQDRTSGSYEQYF. The CDR3 DNA reads TGCGCCAGCAGCCAAGATAGGACTAGCGGATCCTACGAGCAGTACTTC.

By its share, this clone is large (0.1 to 1%). The chain recombines TRBV6-6 with TRBJ1-6; TRBD1 is a possible D gene (6 bases). V dropped 1 base and J dropped 5 bases, with 9 bases sitting between them. The CDR3 loop spans 15 amino acids. Germline values: CDR1 MNHNY, CDR2 SVGAGI (reference sequence). CDR3 amino acids: CASSYYGGHNSPLHF. The CDR3 DNA follows: TGTGCCAGCAGTTACTATGGGGGCCATAATTCACCCCTCCACTTT.

V and J are TRBV18 and TRBJ1-5; D is ambiguous. Trimming left V 3 bases short and J 4 bases short, with 7 bases between. Germline CDR1 KGHSH, CDR2 LQKENI. The CDR3 extends over 13 amino acids. CDR3 loop: CASSPQWNQPQHF. CDR3 in DNA: TGTGCCAGCTCACCCCAATGGAATCAGCCCCAGCATTTT.

This clone was recorded a few times. This chain uses TRBV11-2 with TRBJ2-3; 8 nucleotides line up with TRBD2. This CDR3 spans 17 amino acids. The V segment lost 4 bases and the J segment 0 bases; nucleotides outside the gene matches: 9. The germline CDR1 and CDR2 sequences are SGHAT and FQNNGV. The CDR3 DNA reads as TGTGCCAGCAGCTCCCCCCGGGGGGGGCAAAGCACAGATACGCAGTATTTT. Its protein product is CASSSPRGGQSTDTQYF.

The chain recombines TRBV9 with TRBJ1-1; D gene uncertain. The length of the CDR3 is 12 residues. Germline assignment: CDR1 SGDLS and CDR2 YYNGEE. V was trimmed by 3 bases and J by 2 bases, leaving 5 bases between them. The CDR3: CASSGSNTEAFF. CDR3 nucleotides: TGTGCCAGCAGCGGATCTAACACTGAAGCTTTCTTT.

This clone has more than one count but fewer than ten. V gene TRBV28 combines with J gene TRBJ2-4; D could derive from TRBD1 or TRBD2 (6 bases each). This CDR3 is 14 amino acids long. Germline V gene sequence: CDR1 MDHEN, CDR2 SYDVKM. V lost 6 bases, J lost 6 bases, and 15 bases lay in between. CDR3 sequence: CASRRRGLGNIQYF. CDR3 coding DNA: TGTGCCAGCAGACGGAGGGGGTTAGGAAACATTCAGTACTTC.

V gene TRBV7-8 combines with J gene TRBJ1-5; TRBD1 might be the D (5 bases). Between the trimmed V and J ends, which lost 5 bases and 3 bases, there was a span of 11 bases. Germline V gene sequence: CDR1 SGHVS, CDR2 FQNEAQ. The CDR3 spans 14 residues. CDR3 DNA: TGTGCCAGCAGCGTCGACAGCTTCAATCAGCCCCAGCATTTT. It translates to CASSVDSFNQPQHF. The variable domain in full, completed from reference TRBV7-8 and TRBJ1-5, reads GAGVSQSPRYKVAKRGQDVALRCDPISGHVSLFWYQQALGQGPEFLTYFQNEAQLDKSGLPSDRFFAERPEGSVSTLKIQRTQQEDSAVYLCASSVDSFNQPQHFGDGTRLSIL.

The V gene is TRBV5-4, the J gene TRBJ2-7; a weak D match, TRBD2 (6 bases). In germline, CDR1 is SGHNT, CDR2 YYREEE (reference sequence). This CDR3 region has 14 residues. The V and J ends lost 5 bases and 6 bases respectively, with 18 bases between them. The CDR3 DNA is TGTGCCAGCAGTGGGACTTTCGGTGGGTCCGAGCAGTACTTC. It translates to CASSGTFGGSEQYF. The full variable domain, its missing parts supplied by reference TRBV5-4 and TRBJ2-7, is ETGVTQSPTHLIKTRGQQVTLRCSSQSGHNTVSWYQQALGQGPQFIFQYYREEENGRGNFPPRFSGLQFPNYSSELNVNALELDDSALYLCASSGTFGGSEQYFGPGTRLTVT.

As concerns this clone: Because the CDR3's place on the DNA is in doubt, the DNA is left out and the CDR3 is given as listed by TCRdb. This chain links TRBV7-5 with TRBJ2-3; TRBD1, as called in the table, went unchecked against the DNA. TRBV7-5 is a pseudogene. The CDR3 is 21 residues long, counting both termini. The CDR3: CISVPETAKKGQTSPTDTQYF.

Turning to this clone: A read error may be the cause here, since a much bigger clone is one base away. The same CDR3 arises from other DNA sequences in this sample as well. The chain uses TRBV20-1 and TRBJ1-1; D is unclear. The CDR3 has 12 residues. Looked up from germline, CDR1 is DFQATT and CDR2 is SNEGSKA (reference sequence). CDR3 nucleotides: TGCAGCGCTAGAGTCGACACTGGCGAAGCTTTCTTT. Translating gives CSARVDTGEAFF.

The rearrangement links TRBV7-9 to TRBJ1-1, with a weak D call TRBD1 (5 bases). This CDR3 contains 14 residues. CDR1 and CDR2 (germline): SEHNR, FQNEAQ (reference sequence). Deletions cut 0 bases from V and 8 bases from J, with 13 bases between. CDR3 sequence (DNA): TGTGCCAGCAGCTTAGCTAGAGGGACCCCCGAAGCTTTCTTT. As protein: CASSLARGTPEAFF.

This chain joins TRBV20-1 and TRBJ2-7; D is unclear. Trimming cost V 3 bases and J 5 bases, with 14 bases left between them. The CDR3 has 13 residues. CDR1 is DFQATT and CDR2 is SNEGSKA in the germline V gene (reference sequence). Here the CDR3 reads CSASFMRGHEQYF. Written as DNA, the CDR3 is TGCAGTGCTAGTTTCATGAGAGGCCACGAGCAGTACTTC.

This chain joins TRBV2 and TRBJ1-6; the D gene is possibly TRBD1 (6 bases). This CDR3 is 15 amino acids long. Trimming shortened V by 7 bases and J by 6 bases, and 16 bases separated the two germline ends. CDR1 and CDR2 (germline): SNHLY, FYNNEI. In nucleotides, the CDR3 is TGTGCCAGCACAGAGGGACAATTTTCTAATTCACCCCTCCACTTT. This codes for CASTEGQFSNSPLHF. Full variable domain (remainder filled in from reference TRBV2 and TRBJ1-6): EPEVTQTPSHQVTQMGQEVILRCVPISNHLYFYWYRQILGQKVEFLVSFYNNEISEKSEIFDDQFSVERPDGSNFTLKIRSTKLEDSAMYFCASTEGQFSNSPLHFGNGTRLTVT.

This clone has just a few counts. The genes are TRBV5-1 and TRBJ2-1; the match to TRBD2 covers 12 bases. The CDR3 totals 14 residues. Germline V gene data show CDR1 as SGHRS and CDR2 as YFSETQ. V shed 3 bases and J 5 bases; nucleotides not matched to a gene: 0. CDR3 in DNA: TGCGCCAGCAGCTGGACTAGCGGGAACAATGAGCAGTTCTTC. Translation gives CASSWTSGNNEQFF.

V is TRBV12-3 or TRBV12-4 and J is TRBJ1-4, with D possibly being TRBD1 (6 bases). Deletions cut 6 bases from V and 8 bases from J, with 22 bases between. The CDR3 length is 16 residues. The CDR3 reads CASSAVGGAFEEKLFF. The DNA for the CDR3 is TGTGCCAGCAGCGCGGTTGGGGGGGCATTTGAAGAAAAACTGTTTTTT.

This chain connects TRBV11-1 to TRBJ2-2; tentatively, D is TRBD1 (6 bases). The V end lost 5 bases, the J end lost 3 bases, and 19 bases lay between the germline ends. CDR3 size: 17 residues. Per germline, CDR1 SGHAT and CDR2 FQDESV (reference sequence). CDR3 DNA sequence: TGTGCCAGCAGCGCCAATTCGGACAGTTCGGACACCGGGGAGCTGTTTTTT. Its translation: CASSANSDSSDTGELFF.

There are a few counts of this clone. The genes are TRBV12-3 or TRBV12-4 and TRBJ1-2; D is unresolved. This CDR3 contains 11 residues. The V and J ends lost 6 bases and 8 bases respectively, with 10 bases between them. Written as DNA, the CDR3 is TGTGCCAGCAGGCAAGGAGGAGGCTACACCTTC. Protein product: CASRQGGGYTF.

The J gene is TRBJ1-2, the V gene TRBV6-2 or TRBV6-3; 7 positions agree with TRBD1. The CDR3 extends over 13 amino acids. Trimming took 0 bases from V and 8 from J; bases not matched to a gene: 3. Germline loops: CDR1 MNHEY, CDR2 SVGEGT. This CDR3 reads CASSYSTGVGYTF. The DNA of the CDR3 is TGTGCCAGCAGTTACTCCACAGGGGTCGGCTACACCTTC.

This clone has more than one count but fewer than ten. The chain couples TRBV15 to TRBJ1-2, with D uncertain. CDR3 size: 12 residues. Trimming shortened V by 9 bases and J by 4 bases, and 12 bases separated the two germline ends. CDR1 is LNHNV and CDR2 is YYDKDF in the germline V gene (reference sequence). CDR3 nucleotide sequence: TGTGCCACTGGCGGGGAGTTCTATGGCTACACCTTC. Translating gives CATGGEFYGYTF.

Points on this clone: The CDR3 ends on some other residue instead of the conserved phenylalanine or tryptophan, so this is likely a read error. This chain joins TRBV6-9 and TRBJ2-1; D may be TRBD2 (6 bases). Germline V CDR1 and CDR2: MNHGY, SVAAGI. CDR3 length: 14 amino acids. The CDR3 region has the DNA TGTGCCAGAAGTTGCGGACTAAATTACAATGAGCAGTTCTGC. It codes for CARSCGLNYNEQFC.

About this clone itself: One junction end disagrees with the germline gene, perhaps due to a read error. The V and J genes are TRBV6-1 and TRBJ1-4; D not resolved. The CDR3 contains 15 residues. Germline V gene data show CDR1 as MNHNS and CDR2 as SASEGT. CDR3: CASSAERATNEKRFF. CDR3 in DNA: TGTGCCAGCAGTGCTGAACGCGCAACTAATGAAAAACGGTTTTTT.

Ten or more counts support this clone. For the CDR3, the DNA is TGTGCCAGCTCACCGCAAAGGGATCAGCCCCAGCATTTT. Translated, it gives CASSPQRDQPQHF. The chain is built from TRBV18 and TRBJ1-5; D is unresolved. This CDR3 has 13 amino acids. CDR1 is KGHSH and CDR2 is LQKENI in the germline V gene. Trimming pared 3 bases from V and 5 bases from J, leaving 8 bases between.

This clone was picked up a small number of times. The chain couples TRBV6-1 to TRBJ1-1, with D possibly matching TRBD1 (5 bases). The V gene lost 6 bases and the J gene lost 0 bases, with 14 bases spanning the gap. The CDR3 consists of 15 residues. CDR1 MNHNS and CDR2 SASEGT come from the germline V gene. CDR3 amino acids: CASRGGTVVNTEAFF. As DNA, the CDR3 is TGTGCCAGCAGGGGGGGGACGGTGGTGAACACTGAAGCTTTCTTT.

In this sample, this clone turned up many times. The chain has TRBV19 and TRBJ2-1; 7 nucleotides line up with TRBD1. V dropped 1 base and J dropped 3; count of bases not matched to a gene: 9. The V gene's germline CDR1 is LNHDA and CDR2 SQIVND (reference sequence). The CDR3 runs to 17 residues. This CDR3 reads CASSIGRGGIFYNEQFF. The CDR3 bases are TGTGCCAGTAGTATAGGGAGAGGGGGCATTTTCTACAATGAGCAGTTCTTC.

This clone was found many times. The chain joins TRBV6-1 to TRBJ2-7, with 15 bases matching TRBD2. Germline V gene sequence: CDR1 MNHNS, CDR2 SASEGT. The CDR3 has 16 amino acids. Losses at the gene ends were 6 bases for V and 2 bases for J; bases not matched to a gene: 5. The DNA of the CDR3 is TGTGCCAGCAGGGAGGGACTAGCGGGAGGTCCCTACGAGCAGTACTTC. Encoded protein: CASREGLAGGPYEQYF.